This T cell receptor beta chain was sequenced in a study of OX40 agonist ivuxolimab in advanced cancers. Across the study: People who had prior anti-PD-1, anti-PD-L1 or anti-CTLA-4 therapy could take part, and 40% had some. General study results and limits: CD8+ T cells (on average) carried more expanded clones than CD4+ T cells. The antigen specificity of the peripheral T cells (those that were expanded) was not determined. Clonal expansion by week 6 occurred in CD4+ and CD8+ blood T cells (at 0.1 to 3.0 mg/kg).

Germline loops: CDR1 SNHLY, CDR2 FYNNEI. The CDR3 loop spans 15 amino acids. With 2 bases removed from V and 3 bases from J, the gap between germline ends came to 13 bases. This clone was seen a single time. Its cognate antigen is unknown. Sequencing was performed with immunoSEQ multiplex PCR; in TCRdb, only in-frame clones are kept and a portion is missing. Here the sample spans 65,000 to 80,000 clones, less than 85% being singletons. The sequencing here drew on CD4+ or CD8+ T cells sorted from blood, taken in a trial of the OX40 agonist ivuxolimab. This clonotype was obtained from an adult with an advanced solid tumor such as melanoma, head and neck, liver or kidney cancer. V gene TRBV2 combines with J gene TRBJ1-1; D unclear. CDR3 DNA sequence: TGTGCCAGCAGTGAATTTGGAGGGATCGACACTGAAGCTTTCTTT. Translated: CASSEFGGIDTEAFF.